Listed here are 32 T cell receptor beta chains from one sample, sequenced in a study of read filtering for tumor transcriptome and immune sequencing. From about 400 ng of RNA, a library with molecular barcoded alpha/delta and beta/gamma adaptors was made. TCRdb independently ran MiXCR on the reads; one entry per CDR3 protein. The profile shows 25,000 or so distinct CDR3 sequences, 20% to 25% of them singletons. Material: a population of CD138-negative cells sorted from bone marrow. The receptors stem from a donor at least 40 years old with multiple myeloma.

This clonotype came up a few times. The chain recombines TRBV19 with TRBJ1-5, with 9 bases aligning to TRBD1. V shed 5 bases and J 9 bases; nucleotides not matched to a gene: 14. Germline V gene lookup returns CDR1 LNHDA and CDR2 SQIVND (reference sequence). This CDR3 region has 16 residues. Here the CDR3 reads CASSLPTGTGKRPQHF. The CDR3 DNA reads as TGTGCCAGTAGTCTACCGACCGGGACAGGGAAGAGGCCCCAGCATTTT.

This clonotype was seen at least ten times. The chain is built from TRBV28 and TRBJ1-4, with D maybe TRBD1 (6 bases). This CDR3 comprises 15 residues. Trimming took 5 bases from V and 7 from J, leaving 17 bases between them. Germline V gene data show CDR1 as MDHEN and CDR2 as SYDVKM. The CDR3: CASSLSGAGGEKLFF. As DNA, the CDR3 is TGTGCCAGCAGTCTTTCGGGGGCCGGTGGTGAAAAACTGTTTTTT.

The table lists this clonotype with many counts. The CDR3 bases are TGTGCCAGCAGTTCGACAGGCCCAGATACGCAGTATTTT. It specifies CASSSTGPDTQYF. The chain links TRBV6-5 to TRBJ2-3, with D possibly matching TRBD1 (6 bases). This CDR3 contains 13 residues. Per germline, CDR1 MNHEY and CDR2 SVGAGI. V was pared by 4 bases and J by 4 bases, with 9 bases between.

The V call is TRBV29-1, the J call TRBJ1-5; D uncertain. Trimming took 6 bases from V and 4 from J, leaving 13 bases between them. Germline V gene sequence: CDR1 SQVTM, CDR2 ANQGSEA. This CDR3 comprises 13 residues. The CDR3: CSVSPGLNQPQHF. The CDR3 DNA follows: TGCAGCGTCAGTCCGGGTCTGAATCAGCCCCAGCATTTT.

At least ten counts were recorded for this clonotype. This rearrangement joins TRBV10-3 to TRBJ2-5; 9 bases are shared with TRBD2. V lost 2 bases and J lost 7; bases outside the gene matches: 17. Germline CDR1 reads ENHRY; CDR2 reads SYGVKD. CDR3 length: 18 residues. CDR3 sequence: CAISERGALAGGPGTQYF. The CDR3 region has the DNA TGTGCCATCAGTGAGCGGGGGGCCTTGGCGGGAGGGCCCGGGACCCAGTACTTC.

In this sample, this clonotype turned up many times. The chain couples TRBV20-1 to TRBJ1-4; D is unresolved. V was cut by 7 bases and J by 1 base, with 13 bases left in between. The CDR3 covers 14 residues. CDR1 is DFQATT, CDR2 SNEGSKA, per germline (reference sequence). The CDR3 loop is CSVPGFGTNEKLFF. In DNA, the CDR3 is TGCAGTGTTCCGGGGTTTGGAACTAATGAAAAACTGTTTTTT.

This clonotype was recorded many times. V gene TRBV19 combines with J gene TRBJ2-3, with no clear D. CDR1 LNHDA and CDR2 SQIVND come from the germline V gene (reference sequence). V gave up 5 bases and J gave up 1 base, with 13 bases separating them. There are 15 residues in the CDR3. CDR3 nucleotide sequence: TGTGCCAGTAGTGGTTATGGGCTTCGCACAGATACGCAGTATTTT. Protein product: CASSGYGLRTDTQYF.

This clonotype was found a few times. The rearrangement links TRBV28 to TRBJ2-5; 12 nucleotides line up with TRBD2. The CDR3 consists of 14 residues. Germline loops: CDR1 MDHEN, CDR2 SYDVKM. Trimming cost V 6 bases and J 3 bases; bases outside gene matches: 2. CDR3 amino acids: CASSRTSGEETQYF. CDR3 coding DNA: TGTGCCAGCAGCCGGACTAGCGGGGAAGAGACCCAGTACTTC.

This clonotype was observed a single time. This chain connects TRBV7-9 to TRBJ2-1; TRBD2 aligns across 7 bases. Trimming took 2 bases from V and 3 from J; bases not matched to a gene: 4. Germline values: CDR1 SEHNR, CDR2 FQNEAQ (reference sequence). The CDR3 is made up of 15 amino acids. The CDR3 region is CASSLRLAVYNEQFF. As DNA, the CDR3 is TGTGCCAGCAGCTTAAGGCTAGCGGTCTACAATGAGCAGTTCTTC.

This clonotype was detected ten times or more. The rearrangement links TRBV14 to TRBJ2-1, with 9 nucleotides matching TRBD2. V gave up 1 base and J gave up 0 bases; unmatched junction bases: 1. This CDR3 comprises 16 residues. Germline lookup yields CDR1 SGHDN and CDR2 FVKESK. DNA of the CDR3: TGTGCCAGCAGCCAAGCACTAGCGGGCTCCTACAATGAGCAGTTCTTC. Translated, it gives CASSQALAGSYNEQFF.

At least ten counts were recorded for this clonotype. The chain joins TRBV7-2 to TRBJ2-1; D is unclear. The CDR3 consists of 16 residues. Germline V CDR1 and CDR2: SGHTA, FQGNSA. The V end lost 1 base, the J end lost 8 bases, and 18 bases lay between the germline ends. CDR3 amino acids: CASSLVARRSADEQFF. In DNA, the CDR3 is TGTGCCAGCAGCTTAGTCGCCAGACGAAGTGCCGATGAGCAGTTCTTC.

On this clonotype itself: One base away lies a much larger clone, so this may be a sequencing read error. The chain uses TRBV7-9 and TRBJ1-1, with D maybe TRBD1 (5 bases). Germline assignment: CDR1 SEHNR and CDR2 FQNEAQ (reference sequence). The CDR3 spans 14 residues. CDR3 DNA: TGTGCCAGCAGCTTAGTGGAGGGGAACACTGGAGCTTTCTTT. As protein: CASSLVEGNTGAFF.

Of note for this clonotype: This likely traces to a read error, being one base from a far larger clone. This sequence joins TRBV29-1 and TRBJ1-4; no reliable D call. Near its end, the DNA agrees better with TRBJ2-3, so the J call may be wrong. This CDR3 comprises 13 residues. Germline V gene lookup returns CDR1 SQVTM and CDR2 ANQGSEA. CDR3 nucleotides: TGCAGCGTTCCTCAGGTTGGGACAGATACGCAGTATTTT. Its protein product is CSVPQVGTDTQYF.

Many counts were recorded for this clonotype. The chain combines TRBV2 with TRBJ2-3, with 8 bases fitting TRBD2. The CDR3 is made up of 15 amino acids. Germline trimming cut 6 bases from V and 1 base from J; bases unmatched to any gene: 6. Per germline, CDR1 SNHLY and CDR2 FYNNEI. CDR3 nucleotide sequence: TGTGCCAGCAGGGTCAACGGGGGGGGCACAGATACGCAGTATTTT. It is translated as CASRVNGGGTDTQYF.

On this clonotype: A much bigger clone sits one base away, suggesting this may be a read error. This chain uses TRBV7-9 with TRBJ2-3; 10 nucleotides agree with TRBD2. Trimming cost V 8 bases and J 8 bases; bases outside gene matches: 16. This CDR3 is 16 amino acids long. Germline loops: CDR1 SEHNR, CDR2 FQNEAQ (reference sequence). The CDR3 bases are TGTGCCAGCGGCTCCCAGCGGGCTAGCGGGAGTGGTACGCAGTATTTT. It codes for CASGSQRASGSGTQYF.

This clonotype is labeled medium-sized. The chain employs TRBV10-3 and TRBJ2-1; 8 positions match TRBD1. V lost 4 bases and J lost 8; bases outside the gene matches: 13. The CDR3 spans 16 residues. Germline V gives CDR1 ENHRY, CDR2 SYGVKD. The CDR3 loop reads CAISGLTGVMADEQFF. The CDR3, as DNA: TGTGCCATCAGTGGGCTGACAGGGGTTATGGCGGATGAGCAGTTCTTC.

The DNA for the CDR3 is TGCGCCAGCAGCGCTGGTCCGGGACAGACCCACGGGCAGTACTTC. This codes for CASSAGPGQTHGQYF. The rearrangement joins TRBV5-1 to TRBJ2-7; 7 positions agree with TRBD1. Germline V gene data show CDR1 as SGHRS and CDR2 as YFSETQ. The V gene end was trimmed by 4 bases and the J gene end by 9 bases; junction bases not matched to a gene: 16. The CDR3 has 15 amino acids.

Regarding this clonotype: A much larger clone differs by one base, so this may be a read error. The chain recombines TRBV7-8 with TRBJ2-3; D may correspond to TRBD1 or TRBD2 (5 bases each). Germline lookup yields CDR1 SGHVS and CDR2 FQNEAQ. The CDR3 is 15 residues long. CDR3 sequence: CASSQDGAGTDSQYF. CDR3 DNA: TGTGCCAGCAGCCAAGACGGGGCGGGTACAGATTCGCAGTATTTT.

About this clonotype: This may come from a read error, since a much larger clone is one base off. CDR3: CASSDIGGVYEQYF. The CDR3, as DNA: TGTGCCAGCAGTGATATCGGCGGAGTATACGAGCAGTACTTC. This chain joins TRBV2 and TRBJ2-7, with D uncertain. Deletions cut 3 bases from V and 4 bases from J, with 13 bases between. Per the germline V gene, CDR1 is SNHLY and CDR2 is FYNNEI. This CDR3 has 14 residues.

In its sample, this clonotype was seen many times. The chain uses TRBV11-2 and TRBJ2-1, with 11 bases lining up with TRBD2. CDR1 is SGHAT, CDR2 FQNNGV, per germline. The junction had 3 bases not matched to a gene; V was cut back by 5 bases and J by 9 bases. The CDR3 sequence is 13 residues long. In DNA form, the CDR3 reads TGTGCCAGCAGCCCACTAGCGGGAGTTGAGCAGTTCTTC. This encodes CASSPLAGVEQFF.

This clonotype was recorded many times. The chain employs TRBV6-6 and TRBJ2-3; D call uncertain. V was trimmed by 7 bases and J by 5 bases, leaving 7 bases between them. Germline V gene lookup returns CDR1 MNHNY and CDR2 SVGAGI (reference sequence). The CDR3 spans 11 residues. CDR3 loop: CASNEVDTQYF. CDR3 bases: TGTGCCAGCAATGAGGTAGATACGCAGTATTTT.

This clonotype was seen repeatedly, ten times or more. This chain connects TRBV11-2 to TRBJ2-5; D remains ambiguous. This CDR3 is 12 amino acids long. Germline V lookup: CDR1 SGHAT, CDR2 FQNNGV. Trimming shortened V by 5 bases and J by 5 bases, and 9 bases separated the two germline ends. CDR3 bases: TGTGCCAGCAGCCCGACCGGGGAGACCCAGTACTTC. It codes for CASSPTGETQYF.

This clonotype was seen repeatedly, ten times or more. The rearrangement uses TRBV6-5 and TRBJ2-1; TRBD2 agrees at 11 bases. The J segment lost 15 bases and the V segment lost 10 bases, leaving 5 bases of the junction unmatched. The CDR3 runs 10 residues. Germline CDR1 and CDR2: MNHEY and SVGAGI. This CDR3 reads CATLSGRAFF. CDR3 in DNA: TGTGCCACTCTTAGCGGGAGGGCGTTCTTC.

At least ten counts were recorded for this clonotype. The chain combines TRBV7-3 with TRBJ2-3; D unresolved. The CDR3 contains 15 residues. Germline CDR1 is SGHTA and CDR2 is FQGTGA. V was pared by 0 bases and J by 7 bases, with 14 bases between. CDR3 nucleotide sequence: TGTGCCAGCAGCTTAACGAATTATGGGTCAAATACGCAGTATTTT. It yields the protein CASSLTNYGSNTQYF. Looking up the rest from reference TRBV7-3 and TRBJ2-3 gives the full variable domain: GAGVSQTPSNKVTEKGKYVELRCDPISGHTALYWYRQSLGQGPEFLIYFQGTGAADDSGLPNDRFFAVRPEGSVSTLKIQRTERGDSAVYLCASSLTNYGSNTQYFGPGTRLTVL.

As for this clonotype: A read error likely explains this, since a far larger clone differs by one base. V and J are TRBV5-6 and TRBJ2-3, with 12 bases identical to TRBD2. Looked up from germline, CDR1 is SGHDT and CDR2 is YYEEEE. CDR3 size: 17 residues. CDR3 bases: TGTGCCAGCGGCTTGTATGCTAGCGGGAGGGCCGGAGATACGCAGTATTTT. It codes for CASGLYASGRAGDTQYF.

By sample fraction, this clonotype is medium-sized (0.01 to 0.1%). The CDR3, as DNA: TGTGCCAGCAGGGGGGTCTACGATAGCGGGAGCCCCGAGGAGTTCTTC. This gives the protein CASRGVYDSGSPEEFF. J is TRBJ2-1 and V is TRBV14; 9 nucleotides agree with TRBD2. With V trimmed by 6 bases and J by 14 bases, 20 bases remained unmatched. The CDR3 has 16 residues. The germline gives CDR1 SGHDN, CDR2 FVKESK.

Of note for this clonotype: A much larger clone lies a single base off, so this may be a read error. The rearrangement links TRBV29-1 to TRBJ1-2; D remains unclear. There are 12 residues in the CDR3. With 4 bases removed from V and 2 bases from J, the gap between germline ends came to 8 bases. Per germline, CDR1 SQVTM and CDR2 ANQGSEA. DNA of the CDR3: TGCAGCGTTGTTGTGGGCAACTATGGCTACACCTTC. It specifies CSVVVGNYGYTF. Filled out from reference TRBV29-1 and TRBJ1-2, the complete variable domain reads SAVISQKPSRDICQRGTSLTIQCQVDSQVTMMFWYRQQPGQSLTLIATANQGSEATYESGFVIDKFPISRPNLTFSTLTVSNMSPEDSSIYLCSVVVGNYGYTFGSGTRLTVV.

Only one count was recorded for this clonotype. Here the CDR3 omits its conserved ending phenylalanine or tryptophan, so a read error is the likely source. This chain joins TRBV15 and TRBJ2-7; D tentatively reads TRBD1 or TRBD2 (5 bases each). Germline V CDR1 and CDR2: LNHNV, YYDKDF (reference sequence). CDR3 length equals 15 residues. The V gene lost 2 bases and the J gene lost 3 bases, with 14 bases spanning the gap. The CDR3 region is CATSRHGTHHYEQYS. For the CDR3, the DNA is TGTGCCACCAGCAGACACGGGACCCACCACTACGAGCAGTACTCC.

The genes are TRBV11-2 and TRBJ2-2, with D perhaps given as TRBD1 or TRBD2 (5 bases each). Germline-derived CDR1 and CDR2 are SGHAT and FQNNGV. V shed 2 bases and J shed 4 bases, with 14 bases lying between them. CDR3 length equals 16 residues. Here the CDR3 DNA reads TGTGCCAGCAGCTTACAGGGATTTGGGGGCACCGGGGAGCTGTTTTTT. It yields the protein CASSLQGFGGTGELFF.

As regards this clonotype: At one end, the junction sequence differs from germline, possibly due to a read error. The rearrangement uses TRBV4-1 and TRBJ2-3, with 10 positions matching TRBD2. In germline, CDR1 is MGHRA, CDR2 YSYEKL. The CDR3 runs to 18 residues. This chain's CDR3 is CASSRDLGTSASIDTQYF. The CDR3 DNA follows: TGCGCCAGCAGCCGAGATCTCGGGACTAGCGCTAGCATAGATACGCAGTATTTT.

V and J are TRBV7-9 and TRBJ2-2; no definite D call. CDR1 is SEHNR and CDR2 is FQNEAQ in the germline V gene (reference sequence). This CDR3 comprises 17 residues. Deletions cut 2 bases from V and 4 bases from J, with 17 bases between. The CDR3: CASSLRASPSITGELFF. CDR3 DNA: TGTGCCAGCAGCTTACGGGCCAGCCCTTCGATCACCGGGGAGCTGTTTTTT. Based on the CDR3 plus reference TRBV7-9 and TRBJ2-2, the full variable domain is DTGVSQNPRHKITKRGQNVTFRCDPISEHNRLYWYRQTLGQGPEFLTYFQNEAQLEKSRLLSDRFSAERPKGSFSTLEIQRTEQGDSAMYLCASSLRASPSITGELFFGEGSRLTVL.

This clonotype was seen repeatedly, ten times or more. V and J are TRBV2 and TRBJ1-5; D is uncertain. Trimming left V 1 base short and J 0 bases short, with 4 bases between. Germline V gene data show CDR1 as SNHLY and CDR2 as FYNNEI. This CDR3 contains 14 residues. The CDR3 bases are TGTGCCAGCAGTGAAGTCCTTAGCAATCAGCCCCAGCATTTT. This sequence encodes CASSEVLSNQPQHF.